This T cell receptor (beta chain) emerged from a study of regulatory dendritic cells for organ transplantation. Sorted subsets were CFSE-labeled and cultured approximately 5 days with allogeneic dendritic cells. A note on this clone: Antigen unknown.

Data came from immunoSEQ multiplex PCR; TCRdb stores just in-frame clones and leaves some out. The table includes tens of thousands of clones, 70% to 90% detected once. The CDR3 length is 20 residues. The V end was cut by 2 bases, the J end by 0 bases, with 23 bases between. CDR1 MGHRA and CDR2 YSYEKL come from the germline V gene. This clonotype was sampled from a human donor in good health. The sample taken for sequencing was naive CD4+ T cells from blood cultured with regulatory dendritic cells. The sample's subset: CD45RA+ naive T cells. The V and J genes are TRBV4-1 and TRBJ1-3; D uncertain. The CDR3 DNA is TGCGCCAGCAGCCAATTCAGACTGGGCCGCTCAAGCCACTCTGGAAACACCATATATTTT. Its translation is CASSQFRLGRSSHSGNTIYF.